This T cell receptor (beta chain) was sequenced for a study of CD8 T cells in ankylosing spondylitis. Making use of molecular barcodes, quantitative 5'-RACE generated TCR beta libraries. MiXCR was run by TCRdb on the 5' RACE reads, yielding one entry per CDR3 protein. The sample carries about 480,000 distinct CDR3 sequences, 15% to 20% recorded once. A word on this clonotype: The antigen is not known.

Study observations and caveats: The study identified a TCR beta motif of several highly homologous variants that appeared characteristic of ankylosing spondylitis blood. Reportedly, significant enrichment of disease-linked clones occurred in matched ankylosing spondylitis synovial fluid. Some motif variants had been reported before (in reactive arthritis synovial fluid and blood). Disease-associated clones were CD8+ and fairly uncommon in peripheral blood.

The J segment lost 10 bases and the V segment lost 1 base, leaving 5 bases of the junction unmatched. The CDR3 length is 15 residues. Germline V CDR1 and CDR2: SGHVS, FQNEAQ. The sample comprised blood, either unsorted or a sorted T cell fraction (not recorded which). J is TRBJ1-6 and V is TRBV7-8; 9 positions agree with TRBD1. This clonotype originated in a male donor with ankylosing spondylitis. The DNA of the CDR3 is TGTGCCAGCAGCTTAGGGGACAGGGAAAGGTCACCCCTCCACTTT. It specifies CASSLGDRERSPLHF.